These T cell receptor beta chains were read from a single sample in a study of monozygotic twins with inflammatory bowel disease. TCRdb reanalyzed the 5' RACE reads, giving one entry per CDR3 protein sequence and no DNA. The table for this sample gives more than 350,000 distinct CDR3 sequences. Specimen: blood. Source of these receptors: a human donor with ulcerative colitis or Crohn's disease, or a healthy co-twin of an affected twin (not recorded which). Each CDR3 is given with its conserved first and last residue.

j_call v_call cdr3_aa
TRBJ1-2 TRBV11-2 CASSLDGSFYGYTF
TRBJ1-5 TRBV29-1 CSVNRVNQPQHF
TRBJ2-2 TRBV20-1 CSARRDTSTGELFF
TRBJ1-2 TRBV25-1 CASSEYKQAGYTF
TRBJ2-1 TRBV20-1 CSAAVKSSGRPYNEQFF
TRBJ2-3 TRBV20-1 CSASFTDTQYF
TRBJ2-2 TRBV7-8 CASSLDAVDTGELFF
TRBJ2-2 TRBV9 CASSTYWDRGLDTGELFF
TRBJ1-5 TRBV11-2 CASSLEGKGQPQHF
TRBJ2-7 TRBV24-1 CATSDAAYEQYF
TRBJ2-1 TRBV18 CASSPRLAGGPGGRNEQFF
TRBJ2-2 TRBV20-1 CSARAGGGTGELFF
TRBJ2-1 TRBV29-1 CSVEGTLPDYNEQFF
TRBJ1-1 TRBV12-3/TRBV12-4 CASSFQTGQNTEAFF
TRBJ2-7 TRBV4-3 CASSQGVSEQYF
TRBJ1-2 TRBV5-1 CASALGQNNYGYTF
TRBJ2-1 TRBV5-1 CASSLTSNEQFF
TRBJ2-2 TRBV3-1 CASERTNTGELFF
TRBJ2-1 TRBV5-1 CASSLAGAGGSSYNEQFF
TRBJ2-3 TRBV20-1 CSARDRVGYDTQYF
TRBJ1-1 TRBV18 CASSGLDAEAFF
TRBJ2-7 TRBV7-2 CASSVNRGQGAIYEQYF
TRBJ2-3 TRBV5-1 CASSPSRARTDTQYF
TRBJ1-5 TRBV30 CAWSVRVPVSNQPQHF
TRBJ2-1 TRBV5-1 CASSLNGNEQFF
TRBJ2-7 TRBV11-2 CASNLGASGPYEQYF
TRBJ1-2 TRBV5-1 CASSPSADRAWEGYTF
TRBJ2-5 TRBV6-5 CASSYSTGSRETQYF
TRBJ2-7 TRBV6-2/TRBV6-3 CASSYDPSSSYEQYF
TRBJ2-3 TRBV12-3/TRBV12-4 CASITGGRTDTQYF
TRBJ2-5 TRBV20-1 CSAHLAGASKTQYF
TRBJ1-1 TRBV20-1 CSASPLYTGPETEAFF
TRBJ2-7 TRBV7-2 CASSLIRSYEQYF
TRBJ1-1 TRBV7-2 CASSLKSGNTEAFF
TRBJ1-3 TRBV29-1 CSVERGDSGNTIYF
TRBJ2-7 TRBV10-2 CASSEGKALSYEQYF
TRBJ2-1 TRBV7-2 CASSLTAGDFSKQFF
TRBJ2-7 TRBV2 CASSAPLDGSYEQYF
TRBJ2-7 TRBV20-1 CSASAGLAGFYEQYF
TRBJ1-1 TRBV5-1 CASSFGLVGGTEAFF
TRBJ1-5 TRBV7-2 CASSLGTPQPQHF
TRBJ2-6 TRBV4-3 CASSHFGQAVSSGANVLTF